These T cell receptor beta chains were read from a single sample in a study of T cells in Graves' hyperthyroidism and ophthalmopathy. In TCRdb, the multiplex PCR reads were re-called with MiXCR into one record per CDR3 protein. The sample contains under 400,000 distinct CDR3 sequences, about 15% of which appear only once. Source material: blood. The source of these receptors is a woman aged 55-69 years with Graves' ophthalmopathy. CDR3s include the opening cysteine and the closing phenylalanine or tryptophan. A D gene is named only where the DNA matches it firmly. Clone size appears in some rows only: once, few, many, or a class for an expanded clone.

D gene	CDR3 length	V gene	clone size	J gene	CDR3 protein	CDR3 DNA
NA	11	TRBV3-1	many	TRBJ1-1	CASSRGGDAFF	TGTGCCAGCAGCCGAGGGGGAGACGCTTTCTTT
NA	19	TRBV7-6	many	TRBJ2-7	CASSLVGTPHARGLYEQYF	TGTGCCAGCAGCTTAGTCGGGACACCGCATGCGAGAGGCCTCTACGAGCAGTACTTC
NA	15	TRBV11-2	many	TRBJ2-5	CASSLESDKIQTQYF	TGTGCCAGCAGCTTAGAGTCGGATAAGATACAGACCCAGTACTTC
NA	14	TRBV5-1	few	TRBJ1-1	CASSLLTANTEAFF	TGCGCCAGCAGCTTGCTGACAGCGAACACTGAAGCTTTCTTT
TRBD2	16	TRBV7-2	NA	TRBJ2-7	CASSFGASGRPYEQYF	TGTGCCAGCAGCTTCGGGGCTAGCGGGAGGCCCTACGAGCAGTACTTC
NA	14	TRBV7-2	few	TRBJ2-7	CASSLARRSPEQYF	TGTGCCAGCAGCTTAGCGCGGCGCTCCCCCGAGCAGTACTTC
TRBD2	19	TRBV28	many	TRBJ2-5	CASSRTGLAGPRPQETQYF	TGTGCCAGCAGCCGAACTGGACTAGCGGGGCCGAGACCCCAAGAGACCCAGTACTTC
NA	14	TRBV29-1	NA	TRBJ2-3	CSVFGSVSTDTQYF	TGCAGCGTTTTTGGGTCGGTTAGTACAGATACGCAGTATTTT
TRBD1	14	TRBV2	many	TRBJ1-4	CASTGQAGYEKLFF	TGTGCCAGCACCGGACAGGCGGGTTATGAAAAACTGTTTTTT
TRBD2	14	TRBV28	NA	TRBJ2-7	CASTTGGGAYEQYF	TGTGCCAGCACTACCGGGGGGGGGGCCTACGAGCAGTACTTC
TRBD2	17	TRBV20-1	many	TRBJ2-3	CSATLASGTLWEDTQYF	TGCAGTGCTACATTGGCTAGCGGGACATTGTGGGAGGATACGCAGTATTTT
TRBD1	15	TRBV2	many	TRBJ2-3	CASSANRGRTDTQYF	TGTGCCAGCAGTGCCAACAGGGGCCGCACAGATACGCAGTATTTT
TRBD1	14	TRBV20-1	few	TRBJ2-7	CSATTGDRAYEQYF	TGCAGTGCTACCACAGGGGATAGAGCCTACGAGCAGTACTTC
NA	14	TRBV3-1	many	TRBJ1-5	CASSHHSSNQPQHF	TGTGCCAGCAGCCACCACAGTAGCAATCAGCCCCAGCATTTT
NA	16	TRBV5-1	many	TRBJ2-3	CASSMISGSPTDTQYF	TGCGCCAGCAGCATGATCAGCGGGTCCCCCACAGATACGCAGTATTTT
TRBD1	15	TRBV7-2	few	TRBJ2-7	CASSLSGQGTHEQYF	TGTGCCAGCAGCTTATCGGGACAGGGGACCCACGAGCAGTACTTC
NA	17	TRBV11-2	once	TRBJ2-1	CASSQIKPPSSYNEQFF	TGTGCCAGCAGCCAAATTAAGCCCCCTAGCTCCTACAATGAGCAGTTCTTC
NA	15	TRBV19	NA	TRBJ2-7	CASSRRRDKSYEQYF	TGTGCCAGTAGTAGGCGCCGGGACAAATCCTACGAGCAGTACTTC
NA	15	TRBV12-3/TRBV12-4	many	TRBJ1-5	CASSLGVNSNQPQHF	TGTGCCAGCAGTCTAGGGGTCAATAGCAATCAGCCCCAGCATTTT
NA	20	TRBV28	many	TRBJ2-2	CASSLPATAPDVANTGELFF	TGTGCCAGCAGTTTACCCGCCACGGCGCCAGATGTCGCGAACACCGGGGAGCTGTTTTTT
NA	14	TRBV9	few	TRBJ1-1	CASSPVLGSPEAFF	TGTGCCAGCAGCCCGGTCCTGGGGTCGCCTGAAGCTTTCTTT
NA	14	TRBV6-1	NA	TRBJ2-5	CASSPISREETQYF	TGTGCCAGCAGTCCAATCTCCCGAGAGGAGACCCAGTACTTC
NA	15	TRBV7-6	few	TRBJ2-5	CASSLRPGGSKTQYF	TGTGCCAGCAGCTTGAGGCCAGGGGGGTCGAAGACCCAGTACTTC
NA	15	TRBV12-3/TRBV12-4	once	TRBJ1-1	CASILAPGFFAEAFF	TGTGCCAGCATCTTAGCCCCAGGGTTTTTCGCTGAAGCTTTCTTT
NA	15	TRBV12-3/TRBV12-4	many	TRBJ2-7	CASSLRDRLTYEQYF	TGTGCCAGCAGTTTGAGGGACCGACTTACCTACGAGCAGTACTTC
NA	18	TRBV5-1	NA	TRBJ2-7	CASSSHGSGIDPTYEQYF	TGCGCCAGCAGCTCCCACGGTAGCGGCATAGACCCTACTTACGAGCAGTACTTC
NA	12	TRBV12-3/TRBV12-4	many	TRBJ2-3	CASSLTPDTQYF	TGTGCCAGCAGTTTAACACCAGATACGCAGTATTTT
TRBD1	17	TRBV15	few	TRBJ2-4	CATSRDPTGRIGNIQYF	TGTGCCACCAGCAGAGATCCGACAGGGCGGATCGGGAACATTCAGTACTTC
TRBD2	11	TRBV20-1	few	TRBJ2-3	CSATLAETQYF	TGCAGTGCTACACTAGCGGAAACGCAGTATTTT
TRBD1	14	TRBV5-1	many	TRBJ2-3	CASSSGGAGDTQYF	TGCGCCAGCAGCTCAGGGGGCGCGGGAGATACGCAGTATTTT
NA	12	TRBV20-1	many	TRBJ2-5	CSASFSQETQYF	TGCAGTGCTAGTTTCAGTCAAGAGACCCAGTACTTC
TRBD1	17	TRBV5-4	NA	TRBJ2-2	CASSSRGQGPNTGELFF	TGTGCCAGCAGCTCGCGAGGACAGGGACCGAACACCGGGGAGCTGTTTTTT
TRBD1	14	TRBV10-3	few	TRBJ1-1	CAISDGQGVTEAFF	TGTGCCATCAGTGACGGACAGGGGGTTACTGAAGCTTTCTTT
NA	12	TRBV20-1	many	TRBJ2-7	CSARESTLEQYF	TGCAGTGCTAGAGAAAGCACACTCGAGCAGTACTTC
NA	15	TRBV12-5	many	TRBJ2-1	CASGPPGQGGNEQFF	TGTGCTAGTGGTCCGCCTGGGCAGGGAGGAAATGAGCAGTTCTTC
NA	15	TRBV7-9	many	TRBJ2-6	CASSLRQTLANVLTF	TGTGCCAGCAGCTTGAGGCAGACCCTGGCCAACGTCCTGACTTTC
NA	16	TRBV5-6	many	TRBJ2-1	CASSLLWTGGDNEQFF	TGTGCCAGCAGCTTGTTGTGGACCGGCGGGGACAATGAGCAGTTCTTC
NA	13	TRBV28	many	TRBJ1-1	CASSLDSLAEAFF	TGTGCCAGCAGTTTGGACAGTCTGGCTGAAGCTTTCTTT
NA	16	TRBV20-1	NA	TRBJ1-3	CSARAPLPGSGNTIYF	TGCAGTGCTAGAGCCCCCCTCCCGGGCTCTGGAAACACCATATATTTT
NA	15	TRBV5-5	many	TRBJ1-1	CASSSPQGQNTEAFF	TGTGCCAGCAGCTCCCCGCAGGGACAGAACACTGAAGCTTTCTTT
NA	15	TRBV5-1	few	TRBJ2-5	CASSLGRMYQETQYF	TGCGCCAGCAGCCTGGGACGGATGTACCAAGAGACCCAGTACTTC
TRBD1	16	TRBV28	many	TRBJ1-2	CASSTPPGGDNYGYTF	TGTGCCAGCAGTACCCCCCCAGGGGGCGATAACTATGGCTACACCTTC
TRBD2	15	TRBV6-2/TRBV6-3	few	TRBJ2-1	CASSWSGRWSNEQFF	TGTGCCAGCAGTTGGAGCGGGAGGTGGTCCAATGAGCAGTTCTTC
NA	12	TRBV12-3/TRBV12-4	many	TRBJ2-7	CASSRGLYEQYF	TGTGCCAGCAGCCGGGGCCTCTACGAGCAGTACTTC
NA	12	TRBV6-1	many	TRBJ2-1	CASSQDKGGQFF	TGTGCCAGCAGTCAGGATAAGGGGGGGCAGTTCTTC
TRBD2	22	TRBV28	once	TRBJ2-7	CASRLNMTESSGLAGGRCEQYF	TGTGCCAGCAGACTTAATATGACAGAAAGCTCGGGACTAGCGGGAGGCCGATGCGAGCAGTACTTC
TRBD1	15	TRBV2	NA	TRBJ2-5	CASSEGRGQGETQYF	TGTGCCAGCAGTGAGGGCAGGGGGCAGGGAGAGACCCAGTACTTC
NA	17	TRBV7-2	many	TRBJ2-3	CASSFEKGDTYQDTQYF	TGTGCCAGCAGCTTCGAGAAGGGGGACACCTATCAAGATACGCAGTATTTT
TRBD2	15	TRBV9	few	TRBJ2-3	CASSASGSRADTQYF	TGTGCCAGCAGCGCTAGCGGGAGTCGTGCAGATACGCAGTATTTT
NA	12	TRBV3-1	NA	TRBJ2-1	CASSQVRSEQFF	TGTGCCAGCAGCCAAGTCCGTAGTGAGCAGTTCTTC
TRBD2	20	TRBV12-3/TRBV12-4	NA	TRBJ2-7	CASINSGRSTSGSGSYEQYF	TGTGCCAGCATTAATAGTGGCAGGTCGACTAGCGGGAGCGGCTCCTACGAGCAGTACTTC
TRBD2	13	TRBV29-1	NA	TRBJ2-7	CSVGTSGLGEQYF	TGCAGCGTGGGGACTAGCGGGCTGGGAGAGCAGTACTTC
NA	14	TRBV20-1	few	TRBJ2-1	CSARTGMTGNEQFF	TGCAGTGCTAGAACAGGGATGACGGGGAATGAGCAGTTCTTC
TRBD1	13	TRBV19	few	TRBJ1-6	CASSDREDSPLHF	TGTGCCAGTAGCGACAGGGAGGATTCACCCCTCCACTTT